The TCR beta chain under discussion was sequenced for a study of a mutant IDH1 vaccine in newly diagnosed glioma. General study points: Pseudoprogression appears to have had no connection to changes in top peripheral T cell clonotypes.

The assay was immunoSEQ multiplex PCR, and TCRdb's table has in-frame clones only and misses some. The sample lists just under 95,000 clones; about 82% were seen once. Time point specified: baseline, week 1 (first vaccination visit). Indicated treatment: pre-vaccination baseline after standard-of-care therapy. Each donor presented with a new WHO grade 3 or 4 astrocytoma that tested IDH1-mutant and showed ATRX loss. Of note for this clone: Its antigen is as yet unknown.

The germline gives CDR1 KGHSH, CDR2 LQKENI. The CDR3 consists of 15 residues. V dropped 2 bases and J dropped 6 bases, with 17 bases sitting between them. This specimen consisted of PBMCs, obtained from a glioma patient treated with radiotherapy, temozolomide or both. The TCR was taken from a middle-aged man with glioma. The genes are TRBV18 and TRBJ2-7; no clear D. In DNA, the CDR3 is TGTGCCAGCTCACCAATAGGGTTAAGTGGCAGCGAGCAGTACTTC. Its translation is CASSPIGLSGSEQYF. Combining the CDR3 with reference TRBV18 and TRBJ2-7 gives the whole variable domain NAGVMQNPRHLVRRRGQEARLRCSPMKGHSHVYWYRQLPEEGLKFMVYLQKENIIDESGMPKERFSAEFPKEGPSILRIQQVVRGDSAAYFCASSPIGLSGSEQYFGPGTRLTVT.